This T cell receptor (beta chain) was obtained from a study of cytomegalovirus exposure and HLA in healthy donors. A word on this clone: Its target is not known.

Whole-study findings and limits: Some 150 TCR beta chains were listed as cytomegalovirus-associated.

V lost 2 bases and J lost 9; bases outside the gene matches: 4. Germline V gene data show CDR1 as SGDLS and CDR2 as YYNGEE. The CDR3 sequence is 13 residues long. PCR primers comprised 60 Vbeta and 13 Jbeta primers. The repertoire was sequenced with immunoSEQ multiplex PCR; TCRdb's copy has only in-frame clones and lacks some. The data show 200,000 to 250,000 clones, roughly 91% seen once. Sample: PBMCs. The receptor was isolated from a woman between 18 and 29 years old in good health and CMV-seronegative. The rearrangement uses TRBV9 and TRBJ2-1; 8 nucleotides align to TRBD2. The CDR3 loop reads CASSVQGTSEQFF. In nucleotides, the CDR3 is TGTGCCAGCAGCGTCCAAGGGACTAGTGAGCAGTTCTTC.